This is a list of T cell receptor beta chains from one sample in a study of blood T cell repertoires in COVID-19. Only in-frame clones appear in the TCRdb table, and some are missing; sequencing was by immunoSEQ multiplex PCR. The repertoire includes 130,000 to 150,000 clones, around four fifths of them detected once, and approximately 2.7% sits in the top ten. Sequenced material: peripheral blood. The receptors were gathered from a woman aged 40 to 50 with active or convalescent COVID-19. CDR3s include the opening cysteine and the closing phenylalanine or tryptophan. D genes are given only for firm matches. Clone size is shown for a subset of rows, as once, few, many or a class of expanded clone.

d_gene	j_gene	abundance	v_gene	CDR3nt	CDR3aa
TRBD1	TRBJ2-1	.	TRBV6-4	TGTGCCAGCGGGAGGACAGGGATGGCCGTCAATGAGCAGTTCTTC	CASGRTGMAVNEQFF
TRBD1	TRBJ1-2	.	TRBV6-4	TGTGCCAGCAGCAGACGGGGGACAGGGGATGACTATGGCTACACCTTC	CASSRRGTGDDYGYTF
TRBD1	TRBJ1-2	.	TRBV25-1	TGTGCCAGCAGTCCCCACAGGGGAAACTATGGCTACACCTTC	CASSPHRGNYGYTF
.	TRBJ2-1	few	TRBV5-1	TGCGCCAGCAGCTCCGACAGTTACAATGAGCAGTTCTTC	CASSSDSYNEQFF
TRBD1	TRBJ1-2	.	TRBV5-6	TGTGCCAGCAGCTTACAGGGGGGGAATCTAGATGGCTACACCTTC	CASSLQGGNLDGYTF
.	TRBJ1-4	.	TRBV27	TGTGCCAGCAGTAGGACTCGTAATGAAAAACTGTTTTTT	CASSRTRNEKLFF
.	TRBJ1-2	.	TRBV27	TGTGCCAGCAGTCCCAACAGATACCCTAACTATGGCTACACCTTC	CASSPNRYPNYGYTF
TRBD2	TRBJ2-7	.	TRBV9	TGTGCCAGCAGACTAGGACTAGCGGGTGAGCAGTACTTC	CASRLGLAGEQYF
TRBD1	TRBJ2-2	.	TRBV5-6	TGTGCCAGCACCCCCCTTGGGACAGGCCCCACCGGGGAGCTGTTTTTT	CASTPLGTGPTGELFF
TRBD1	TRBJ1-5	.	TRBV7-9	TGTGCCAGCAGCTCCCAGGGAGGGACAGGCCCCCAATTTTATCAGCCCCAGCATTTT	CASSSQGGTGPQFYQPQHF
.	TRBJ2-3	few	TRBV6-5	TGTGCCAGCAGTTACAGGAACAGGGCCACAGATACGCAGTATTTT	CASSYRNRATDTQYF
.	TRBJ1-4	.	TRBV6-5	TGTGCCAGCAGTTACCTCTCCCAGGGTGAACTGTTTTTT	CASSYLSQGELFF
.	TRBJ1-1	.	TRBV29-1	TGCAGCGTTGGGGGGGGCTCAAGGGCTGAAGCTTTCTTT	CSVGGGSRAEAFF
TRBD1	TRBJ1-2	few	TRBV4-3	TGCGCCAGCAGCCCACAGGGGGCGGGGGGCTACACCTTC	CASSPQGAGGYTF
TRBD1	TRBJ1-2	.	TRBV27	TGTGCCAGCAGTTTAACGGGACAGGGTGTCTATCACTATGGCTACACCTTC	CASSLTGQGVYHYGYTF
.	TRBJ1-3	.	TRBV28	TGTGCCAGCAGCTCGACAATTTCTGGAAACACCATATATTTT	CASSSTISGNTIYF
.	TRBJ2-3	.	TRBV2	TGTGCCAGCAGCGATCTAGGACTCACAGATACGCAGTATTTT	CASSDLGLTDTQYF
.	TRBJ1-3	.	TRBV2	TGTGCCAGCGAGGAGGGACTTGGAAACACCATATATTTT	CASEEGLGNTIYF
TRBD2	TRBJ2-5	.	TRBV5-4	TGTGCCAGCAGCCCTAGCGGGGGGATCTTAGAGACCCAGTACTTC	CASSPSGGILETQYF
TRBD1	TRBJ2-7	.	TRBV19	TGTGCCAGTAGTTCCTCCGGGACAGGGGGCGGCGAGCAGTACTTC	CASSSSGTGGGEQYF
TRBD1	TRBJ2-2	.	TRBV28	TGTGCCAGCCAGGACAGGGGCCGCACCGGGGAGCTGTTTTTT	CASQDRGRTGELFF
.	TRBJ1-6	.	TRBV4-1	TGCGCCAGCAGCCAAGGGATACCGGGACACCTTAATTCACCCCTCCACTTT	CASSQGIPGHLNSPLHF
TRBD1	TRBJ1-5	.	TRBV11-3	TGTGCCAGCAAGGGACAGGTTAATAGCAATCAGCCCCAGCATTTT	CASKGQVNSNQPQHF
.	TRBJ1-1	few	TRBV5-1	TGCGCCAGCAGCCGCGATCCTATGAACACTGAAGCTTTCTTT	CASSRDPMNTEAFF
TRBD1	TRBJ1-1	.	TRBV28	TGTGCCAGCAGTTTATTCGCGACAGGGGTTCGCACTGAAGCTTTCTTT	CASSLFATGVRTEAFF
TRBD1	TRBJ1-1	few	TRBV2	TGTGCCAGCAGCCGGGACAGGGTGGGGGAAGCTTTCTTT	CASSRDRVGEAFF
TRBD2	TRBJ2-1	once	TRBV4-2	TGTGCCAGCAGCCAAGATAGCGGGGGGGCGGTAAATGAGCAGTTCTTC	CASSQDSGGAVNEQFF
TRBD1	TRBJ1-5	.	TRBV5-1	TGCGCCAGCAGCCCGGACAGGCCGAATCAGCCCCAGCATTTT	CASSPDRPNQPQHF
TRBD1	TRBJ2-2	.	TRBV2	TGTGCCAGCAGGACTTACAGGGGAGAGAGCGGGGAGCTGTTTTTT	CASRTYRGESGELFF
TRBD1	TRBJ1-1	.	TRBV7-8	TGTGCCAGCAGTTCCGGGACAGGGGGCTTTGTCACTGAAGCTTTCTTT	CASSSGTGGFVTEAFF
TRBD2	TRBJ2-2	few	TRBV28	TGTGCCAGCAGTTATCGACTAGCGGGAGGAGAAGAGGACACCGGGGAGCTGTTTTTT	CASSYRLAGGEEDTGELFF
TRBD1	TRBJ1-5	once	TRBV4-3	TGCGCCAGCAGCCACAGTTGGGCAGGGGGGTACCAGCCCCAGCATTTT	CASSHSWAGGYQPQHF
TRBD2	TRBJ2-1	.	TRBV2	TGTGCCAGCAGTGGGGTAGCGGGGGGAAATGAGCAGTTCTTC	CASSGVAGGNEQFF
TRBD1	TRBJ1-2	once	TRBV7-2	TGTGCCAGCAGCTTAGAGGGACAGGTCTATGGCTACACCTTC	CASSLEGQVYGYTF
TRBD1	TRBJ1-1	.	TRBV2	TGTGCCAGCCGATCAGGGGGCCAAAGCACTGAAGCTTTCTTT	CASRSGGQSTEAFF
.	TRBJ1-2	.	TRBV27	TGTGCCAGCAGTCCGGTTACCTTAAAGCTTACCTATGGCTACACCTTC	CASSPVTLKLTYGYTF
.	TRBJ2-3	.	TRBV28	TGTGCCAGCAGTTTATTGTTCGGGGAGAGGCCCCCAGATACGCAGTATTTT	CASSLLFGERPPDTQYF
TRBD2	TRBJ2-1	.	TRBV29-1	TGCAGCGTTGCCGCTTTAGCGGGGGGCGGGAATGAGCAGTTCTTC	CSVAALAGGGNEQFF
.	TRBJ1-2	.	TRBV23-1	TGCGCCAGCAGTCACCACCCGGAGAAAAGGACCTTC	CASSHHPEKRTF